The clone carrying this T cell receptor (beta chain) appeared a single time. The data are from a study of blood T cell repertoires in COVID-19. The CDR3 runs 16 residues. The ends were cut back, 3 bases at V and 7 bases at J, with 21 bases in the middle. Per the germline V gene, CDR1 is SEHNR and CDR2 is FQNEAQ (reference sequence). Authors' data handling: Reference gene primer amplification yielded estimated nucleated cell counts. Only in-frame clones appear in the TCRdb table, and some are missing; sequencing was by immunoSEQ multiplex PCR. The V and J calls and the clone size are those of that table, but D and trimming were determined from the DNA. The data show fewer than 100,000 clones, around 87% seen once.

The sequence was collected from a human donor with acute or convalescent COVID-19. The donor label of this sample is uncertain. The genes are TRBV7-9 and TRBJ1-1; D perhaps matches TRBD1 (6 bases). Sequenced input: peripheral blood. The CDR3 loop is CASSFGEGGGRLEAFF. For the CDR3, the DNA is TGTGCCAGCAGCTTCGGGGAGGGGGGAGGTCGACTTGAAGCTTTCTTT. The complete variable domain, with remaining parts taken from reference TRBV7-9 and TRBJ1-1, reads DTGVSQNPRHKITKRGQNVTFRCDPISEHNRLYWYRQTLGQGPEFLTYFQNEAQLEKSRLLSDRFSAERPKGSFSTLEIQRTEQGDSAMYLCASSFGEGGGRLEAFFGQGTRLTVV.